The 8 T cell receptor beta chains below were found in one sample sequenced in a study of patients and donors after allogeneic stem cell transplantation. TCRdb independently ran MiXCR on the RT-PCR reads; one entry per CDR3 protein. Among around 150,000 distinct CDR3 sequences listed, about a third were seen once. The source material was blood, either unsorted or a sorted T cell fraction (not recorded which). The receptors were sampled from a human donor who was either an allogeneic HSCT recipient or a stem cell or donor lymphocyte infusion donor (not recorded which). It is not recorded whose cells these are; they may come from a transplant donor.

This clonotype came up many times. The chain employs TRBV28 and TRBJ1-1; D remains ambiguous. Between the trimmed V and J ends, which lost 6 bases and 3 bases, there was a span of 14 bases. The germline V gene encodes CDR1 MDHEN and CDR2 SYDVKM. This CDR3 has 14 amino acids. The CDR3 coding sequence is TGTGCCAGCAGCCCCCCGGGTAGGGACACTGAAGCTTTCTTT. It encodes CASSPPGRDTEAFF.

This clonotype has just a few counts. The rearrangement uses TRBV12-3 or TRBV12-4 and TRBJ1-1; no reliable D call. This CDR3 spans 14 amino acids. V was trimmed by 4 bases and J by 5 bases, leaving 14 bases between them. The CDR3 loop is CASSWSSGGTEAFF. CDR3 DNA: TGTGCCAGCAGTTGGTCTTCAGGTGGGACTGAAGCTTTCTTT.

The chain has TRBV18 and TRBJ2-5, with TRBD1 matching 10 bases. CDR1 KGHSH and CDR2 LQKENI come from the germline V gene. The CDR3 contains 14 residues. V was pared by 5 bases and J by 5 bases, with 5 bases of the junction left unmatched. The DNA for the CDR3 is TGTGCCAGCTCAGCCCGGGACAGGGGTGAGACCCAGTACTTC. Protein product: CASSARDRGETQYF.

This clonotype has more than one count but fewer than ten. The rearrangement links TRBV10-3 to TRBJ2-3, with TRBD1 matching over 9 bases. CDR1 is ENHRY, CDR2 SYGVKD, per germline. The V gene end was trimmed by 6 bases and the J gene end by 2 bases; junction bases not matched to a gene: 6. The CDR3 is 15 amino acids. The CDR3 nucleotides are TGTGCCATCAGCCCCGGGACAGGGAACACAGATACGCAGTATTTT. As protein: CAISPGTGNTDTQYF.

This chain uses TRBV12-3 or TRBV12-4 with TRBJ1-6; tentative D call: TRBD1 (5 bases). The CDR3 contains 15 residues. Between the trimmed V and J ends, which lost 7 bases and 13 bases, there was a span of 23 bases. CDR3 coding DNA: TGTGCCAGCATTCAGGGACCAACAATGGGTCGTCCCCTCCACTTT. Translation: CASIQGPTMGRPLHF.

This clonotype was counted a single time. V gene TRBV6-5 combines with J gene TRBJ1-6; TRBD1 agrees at 10 bases. The CDR3 length is 15 residues. V was pared by 5 bases and J by 6 bases, with 4 bases of the junction left unmatched. From germline, CDR1 is MNHEY and CDR2 SVGAGI. CDR3 DNA sequence: TGTGCCAGCAGTGGACAGGGGGTTTTTAATTCACCCCTCCACTTT. Its protein is CASSGQGVFNSPLHF.

The chain joins TRBV5-1 to TRBJ2-5; no clear D. V was cut by 4 bases and J by 4 bases, with 5 bases left in between. This CDR3 contains 11 residues. CDR1 and CDR2 (germline): SGHRS, YFSETQ. The CDR3 DNA is TGCGCCAGCAGCGAGGCAGAGACCCAGTACTTC. Translating gives CASSEAETQYF.

This chain joins TRBV20-1 and TRBJ1-5; tentative D call: TRBD1 (5 bases). The CDR3 is 14 residues long. Trimming pared 6 bases from V and 3 bases from J, leaving 15 bases between. The germline CDR1 and CDR2 sequences are DFQATT and SNEGSKA (reference sequence). CDR3 sequence: CSAFPLGVNQPQHF. Written as DNA, the CDR3 is TGCAGTGCCTTCCCTCTAGGGGTCAATCAGCCCCAGCATTTT.